This T cell receptor beta chain appears in the sequencing data of a study of radiotherapy plus CTLA-4 blockade in lung cancer. Study-wide context: Objective responses occurred in 18% of patients; around 31% had disease control. Study-wide findings and caveats: With interferon-beta, early dynamics of blood T cell clones were reported to best predict response. Peripheral blood showed expansion of tumor-derived TCR clones after radiotherapy and ipilimumab.

Trimming pared 0 bases from V and 5 bases from J, leaving 10 bases between. The CDR3 consists of 14 residues. Germline V gene data show CDR1 as MNHNY and CDR2 as SVGAGI (reference sequence). The method was immunoSEQ multiplex PCR; TCRdb's version includes in-frame clones alone and lacks a portion of them. The table has roughly 90,000 clones, approximately 78% seen once. Chemo-refractory metastatic non-small-cell lung cancer patients were treated with focal radiation plus CTLA-4 blockade with ipilimumab. Comments on this clone: Its target is not known.

The V call is TRBV6-6, the J call TRBJ2-5; D possibly corresponds to TRBD1 (6 bases). Sequencing was performed on peripheral blood, taken from a patient treated with radiotherapy plus ipilimumab. The TCR sequence derives from a human donor with non-small cell lung cancer that progressed on radiotherapy plus ipilimumab. The CDR3 loop is CASSYSPQGETQYF. The CDR3 DNA reads TGTGCCAGCAGTTACTCTCCCCAGGGGGAGACCCAGTACTTC.